This TCR beta chain emerged from a study of blood T cells in healthy people across ages. The length of the CDR3 is 17 residues. Germline lookup yields CDR1 SGHDT and CDR2 YYEEEE. After removal of 0 bases from V and 0 bases from J, the junction contained 4 bases not matched to a gene. General study points: Naive CD4+ cells and diversity were both higher in long-lived donors than in aged donors. Leaving the PBMCs unsorted stopped any conclusive comparison of naive versus antigen-experienced cells.

Turning to this clonotype: What it recognizes is unknown.

Next came a second PCR, run for about 6 to 12 cycles, which used a sample-barcoded 5' primer along with a J-beta primer mix. Every individual sample yielded 2.5 million or more paired-end reads (each containing CDR3). From the 5' RACE reads, TCRdb called clonotypes with MiXCR, one entry per CDR3 protein. This repertoire shows 600,000 or so distinct CDR3 sequences, roughly 43% found once; its top ten account for 20% to 25%. The sequence was obtained from a man older than 75 in good health. The V gene is TRBV5-6, the J gene TRBJ2-1; 9 bases line up with TRBD2. Sample: blood. This CDR3 reads CASSLASGVISYNEQFF. CDR3 in DNA: TGTGCCAGCAGCTTGGCTAGCGGGGTGATCTCCTACAATGAGCAGTTCTTC.